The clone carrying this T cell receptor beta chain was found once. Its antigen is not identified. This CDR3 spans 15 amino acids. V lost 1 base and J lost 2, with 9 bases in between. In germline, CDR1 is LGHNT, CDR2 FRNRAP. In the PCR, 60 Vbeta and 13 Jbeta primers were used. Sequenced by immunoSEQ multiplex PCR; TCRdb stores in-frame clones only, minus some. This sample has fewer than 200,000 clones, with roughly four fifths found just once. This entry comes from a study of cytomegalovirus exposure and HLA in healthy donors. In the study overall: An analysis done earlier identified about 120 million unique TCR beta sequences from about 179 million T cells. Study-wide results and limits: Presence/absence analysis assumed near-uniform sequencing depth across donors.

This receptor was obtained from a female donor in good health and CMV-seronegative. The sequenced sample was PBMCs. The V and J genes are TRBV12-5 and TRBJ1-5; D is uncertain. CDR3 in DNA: TGTGCTAGTGGTTTGGACGAGGAAGGCAATCAGCCCCAGCATTTT. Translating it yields CASGLDEEGNQPQHF.